Listed here are 27 T cell receptor beta chains from one sample, sequenced in a study of blood T cell repertoires in COVID-19. The repertoire was sequenced with immunoSEQ multiplex PCR; TCRdb's copy has only in-frame clones and lacks some. The data show 300,000 to 400,000 clones, 80% to 90% seen once. The specimen sequenced was peripheral blood. All receptors come from a man aged 50-60 years with active or convalescent COVID-19.

The J gene is TRBJ1-4, the V gene TRBV5-5; D is unclear. Germline CDR1 and CDR2: SGHKS and YYEKEE (reference sequence). Trimming took off 3 bases at V and 5 bases at J, with 5 bases between the two ends. CDR3 size: 12 residues. The CDR3 reads CASSSMNEKLFF. The CDR3 DNA follows: TGTGCCAGCAGCTCAATGAATGAAAAACTGTTTTTT.

This sequence joins TRBV30 and TRBJ1-2, with 10 bases matching TRBD1. The CDR3 contains 14 residues. CDR1 and CDR2 (germline): GTSNPN, SVGIG (reference sequence). Unmatched junction bases numbered 15, after V lost 4 bases and J lost 13 bases. CDR3 sequence (DNA): TGTGCCTGGACCCTCACCCTGGGACAGGGGCGCCCCACCTTC. Translating gives CAWTLTLGQGRPTF.

The DNA of the CDR3 is TGTGCCAGCAGCTTTCCGGGACAGGGGGCATACACTGAAGCTTTCTTT. Its translation: CASSFPGQGAYTEAFF. V is TRBV28 and J is TRBJ1-1, with 12 bases lining up with TRBD1. The V gene end was trimmed by 6 bases and the J gene end by 3 bases; junction bases not matched to a gene: 8. This CDR3 comprises 16 residues. The germline gives CDR1 MDHEN, CDR2 SYDVKM.

In nucleotides, the CDR3 is TGTGCCAGCAGTTCAGGGTACCCGGGGGATCAGCCCCAGCATTTT. Its translation: CASSSGYPGDQPQHF. The chain links TRBV28 to TRBJ1-5; possibly TRBD1 for D (5 bases). CDR1 and CDR2 (germline): MDHEN, SYDVKM. This CDR3 spans 15 amino acids. The V end was cut by 4 bases, the J end by 5 bases, with 15 bases between. The complete variable domain, with remaining parts taken from reference TRBV28 and TRBJ1-5, reads DVKVTQSSRYLVKRTGEKVFLECVQDMDHENMFWYRQDPGLGLRLIYFSYDVKMKEKGDIPEGYSVSREKKERFSLILESASTNQTSMYLCASSSGYPGDQPQHFGDGTRLSIL.

The rearrangement joins TRBV19 to TRBJ1-3; D is unclear. The CDR3 loop spans 13 amino acids. The V end was cut by 6 bases, the J end by 3 bases, with 9 bases between. Germline V lookup: CDR1 LNHDA, CDR2 SQIVND (reference sequence). CDR3 residues: CASRSSGGNTIYF. The CDR3, as DNA: TGTGCCAGTAGGTCATCGGGTGGAAACACCATATATTTT.

The chain links TRBV4-3 to TRBJ2-2; D might be TRBD2 (6 bases). Trimming took off 0 bases at V and 0 bases at J, with 11 bases between the two ends. The germline V gene encodes CDR1 LGHNA and CDR2 YSLEER. The CDR3 is made up of 17 amino acids. The CDR3 here is CASSQEWRAANTGELFF. CDR3 bases: TGCGCCAGCAGCCAAGAGTGGAGGGCGGCGAACACCGGGGAGCTGTTTTTT.

Only a few counts were recorded for this clone. The chain is built from TRBV5-1 and TRBJ2-3; TRBD2 aligns across 8 bases. The CDR3 extends over 15 amino acids. With 3 bases clipped from V and 4 bases from J, the junction kept 7 bases outside the gene matches. Germline lookup yields CDR1 SGHRS and CDR2 YFSETQ. The CDR3 is CASSSSGSSADTQYF. The DNA for the CDR3 is TGCGCCAGCAGCTCCAGCGGGAGTAGTGCAGATACGCAGTATTTT.

Only one count was recorded for this clone. This chain joins TRBV7-3 and TRBJ2-1; no definite D call. The CDR3 has 13 residues. V lost 4 bases and J lost 9, with 13 bases in between. CDR1 is SGHTA and CDR2 is FQGTGA in the germline V gene. The DNA of the CDR3 is TGTGCCAGCAGCTCGCTTAGTTCAAGTGAGCAGTTCTTC. This codes for CASSSLSSSEQFF.

This chain links TRBV9 with TRBJ2-6; no firm D call. Germline lookup yields CDR1 SGDLS and CDR2 YYNGEE. This CDR3 region has 16 residues. The V gene lost 0 bases and the J gene lost 4 bases, with 11 bases spanning the gap. The CDR3 sequence: CASSVESGFGANVLTF. CDR3 DNA: TGTGCCAGCAGCGTAGAGTCCGGGTTCGGGGCCAACGTCCTGACTTTC.

The chain joins TRBV2 to TRBJ2-7, with D perhaps TRBD1 (5 bases). CDR3 size: 12 residues. CDR1 is SNHLY and CDR2 is FYNNEI in the germline V gene. Trimming took 3 bases from V and 3 from J, leaving 6 bases between them. The DNA for the CDR3 is TGTGCCAGCAGTGACAGGGACTACGAGCAGTACTTC. Protein sequence: CASSDRDYEQYF.

Details on this clone: The same CDR3 is also encoded by other DNA sequences in this sample. The rearrangement links TRBV2 to TRBJ1-5; D gene uncertain. Germline loops: CDR1 SNHLY, CDR2 FYNNEI. V was shortened by 4 bases and J by 4 bases, with 8 bases between the two germline ends. The CDR3 is 13 residues long. DNA for the CDR3: TGTGCCAGCAGTGGTTGGAGAAATCAGCCCCAGCATTTT. This codes for CASSGWRNQPQHF.

The V gene is TRBV6-2 or TRBV6-3, the J gene TRBJ1-2, with D unclear. The germline V gene has CDR1 MNHEY and CDR2 SVGEGT. This CDR3 is 12 amino acids long. V was cut by 5 bases and J by 4 bases, with 8 bases left in between. CDR3 residues: CASSIGSYGYTF. CDR3 sequence (DNA): TGTGCCAGCAGTATCGGGTCCTATGGCTACACCTTC.

The rearrangement links TRBV18 to TRBJ2-3; perhaps TRBD2 as D (5 bases). The CDR3 runs 13 residues. Looked up from germline, CDR1 is KGHSH and CDR2 is LQKENI. The V gene lost 3 bases and the J gene lost 4 bases, with 8 bases spanning the gap. The CDR3 spells CASSPKGADTQYF. CDR3 DNA: TGTGCCAGCTCACCTAAGGGAGCAGATACGCAGTATTTT.

This chain joins TRBV1 and TRBJ2-7; TRBD2 is the table's D call and was not checked against the DNA. TRBV1 is listed as a pseudogene. The CDR3 has 18 residues. Here the CDR3 DNA reads TGCACCAGCAGCCAAGATCCCGAGATAGCGGGAGGGACCTACGAGCAGTACTTC. Translated: CTSSQDPEIAGGTYEQYF.

V and J are TRBV5-4 and TRBJ2-5; D is uncertain. This CDR3 has 13 residues. The ends were cut back, 4 bases at V and 2 bases at J, with 9 bases in the middle. Germline CDR1 is SGHNT and CDR2 is YYREEE (reference sequence). The CDR3 DNA sequence: TGTGCCAGCAGCCCACGGTCACAAGAGACCCAGTACTTC. It encodes CASSPRSQETQYF.

This clone was seen just once. The rearrangement links TRBV7-9 to TRBJ1-2; the D gene is possibly TRBD1 (5 bases). The CDR3 covers 13 residues. V lost 2 bases and J lost 4, with 8 bases in between. The germline CDR1 and CDR2 sequences are SEHNR and FQNEAQ (reference sequence). The CDR3 region has the DNA TGTGCCAGCAGCTTATCAGGGTCCTATGGCTACACCTTC. Its translation: CASSLSGSYGYTF.

This clone was detected a few times. The chain couples TRBV11-3 to TRBJ2-2; 9 bases align to TRBD1. Germline V gene lookup returns CDR1 SGHNT and CDR2 YENEEA. V shed 0 bases and J 1 base; nucleotides not matched to a gene: 0. There are 16 residues in the CDR3. The CDR3 loop is CASSLEGQGNTGELFF. DNA for the CDR3: TGTGCCAGCAGCTTAGAGGGACAGGGGAACACCGGGGAGCTGTTTTTT.

The chain combines TRBV28 with TRBJ1-2; D gene ambiguous. The CDR3 sequence is 14 residues long. V lost 1 base and J lost 5, with 11 bases in between. CDR1 and CDR2 (germline): MDHEN, SYDVKM. This chain's CDR3 is CASSLSIGGYGYTF. Here the CDR3 DNA reads TGTGCCAGCAGTTTATCCATAGGCGGGTATGGCTACACCTTC.

The gene calls are TRBV2 and TRBJ1-1; a weak D match, TRBD1 (5 bases). The length of the CDR3 is 14 residues. The V gene's germline CDR1 is SNHLY and CDR2 FYNNEI. V lost 4 bases to trimming and J lost 0 bases, with 9 bases between them. The CDR3 nucleotides are TGTGCCAGCAGTGTGGGGCAGATGAACACTGAAGCTTTCTTT. This sequence encodes CASSVGQMNTEAFF.

CDR3 in amino acids: CASSQAPTRGGAGNTEAFF. The CDR3 DNA sequence: TGCGCCAGCAGCCAAGCCCCAACGAGGGGGGGGGCAGGGAACACTGAAGCTTTCTTT. The chain couples TRBV4-1 to TRBJ1-1, with D perhaps TRBD1 (6 bases). V was shortened by 1 base and J by 1 base, with 22 bases between the two germline ends. Looked up from germline, CDR1 is MGHRA and CDR2 is YSYEKL. The CDR3 has 19 amino acids.

The chain joins TRBV6-5 to TRBJ2-3; 7 positions agree with TRBD1. Germline V lookup: CDR1 MNHEY, CDR2 SVGAGI. CDR3 size: 14 residues. The V gene end was trimmed by 6 bases and the J gene end by 3 bases; junction bases not matched to a gene: 6. CDR3: CASSSPDRTDTQYF. The CDR3 DNA reads as TGTGCCAGCAGCAGCCCGGACAGGACAGATACGCAGTATTTT.

The chain recombines TRBV10-3 with TRBJ1-1; 8 positions agree with TRBD1. Germline V gene data show CDR1 as ENHRY and CDR2 as SYGVKD. The CDR3 is 14 amino acids. With 4 bases clipped from V and 2 bases from J, the junction kept 3 bases outside the gene matches. The CDR3 reads CAISGQGNNTEAFF. CDR3 coding DNA: TGTGCCATCAGTGGACAGGGGAATAACACTGAAGCTTTCTTT.

V and J are TRBV3-1 (or the pseudogene TRBV3-2) and TRBJ2-3; 11 nucleotides match TRBD2. V gave up 1 base and J gave up 6 bases; unmatched junction bases: 3. Germline assignment: CDR1 LGHDT and CDR2 YNNKEL (reference sequence). The CDR3 consists of 15 residues. This CDR3 reads CASSQGLAGSDTQYF. The CDR3 nucleotides are TGTGCCAGCAGCCAAGGACTAGCGGGATCCGATACGCAGTATTTT.

The chain is built from TRBV6-2 or TRBV6-3 and TRBJ2-1, with 8 nucleotides matching TRBD2. The V and J ends lost 10 bases and 3 bases, in that order; junction bases with no gene match: 8. In germline, CDR1 is MNHEY, CDR2 SVGEGT. The CDR3 has 14 amino acids. CDR3 sequence reads: CAITPGLGYNEQFF. The CDR3, as DNA: TGTGCCATCACCCCGGGACTAGGCTACAATGAGCAGTTCTTC.

This clone occurred once. The V and J genes are TRBV6-6 and TRBJ2-5; D may be TRBD2 (7 bases). The CDR3 sequence is 13 residues long. Germline CDR1 MNHNY, CDR2 SVGAGI (reference sequence). Trimming cost V 8 bases and J 4 bases, with 14 bases left between them. The CDR3 loop reads CASVEGGGETQYF. The DNA for the CDR3 is TGTGCCAGCGTCGAAGGGGGGGGAGAGACCCAGTACTTC.

As to this clone: A much larger clone sits a single nucleotide away, making a read error possible. The gene calls are TRBV2 and TRBJ2-1, with 10 bases identical to TRBD1. Germline V CDR1 and CDR2: SNHLY, FYNNEI. The CDR3 totals 14 residues. Trimming removed 4 bases from V and 6 bases from J; junction bases left unmatched: 3. The CDR3 sequence is CASSAGTGVNEQFF. As DNA, the CDR3 is TGTGCCAGCAGTGCCGGGACAGGGGTCAATGAGCAGTTCTTC.

The chain uses TRBV7-9 and TRBJ2-1; 7 bases line up with TRBD2. The CDR3 contains 15 residues. Germline-derived CDR1 and CDR2 are SEHNR and FQNEAQ (reference sequence). J lost 4 bases, V lost 5 bases, and 8 bases had no gene match. CDR3: CASSAPGGGYNEQFF. CDR3 coding DNA: TGTGCCAGCAGCGCACCGGGAGGAGGATACAATGAGCAGTTCTTC.